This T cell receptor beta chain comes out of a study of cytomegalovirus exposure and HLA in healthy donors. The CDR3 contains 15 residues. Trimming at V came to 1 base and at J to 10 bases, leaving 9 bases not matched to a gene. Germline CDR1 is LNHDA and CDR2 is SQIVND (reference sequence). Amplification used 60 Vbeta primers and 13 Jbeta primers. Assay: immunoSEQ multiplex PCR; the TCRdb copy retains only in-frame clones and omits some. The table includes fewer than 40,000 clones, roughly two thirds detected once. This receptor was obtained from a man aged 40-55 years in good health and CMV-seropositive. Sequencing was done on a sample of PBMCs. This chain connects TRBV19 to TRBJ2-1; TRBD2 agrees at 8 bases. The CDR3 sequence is CASSIGPGLVYEQFF. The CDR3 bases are TGTGCCAGTAGTATAGGGCCGGGACTAGTTTACGAGCAGTTCTTC.